This T cell receptor (beta chain) was found in a study of blood T cell repertoires in COVID-19. TCRdb's copy holds only in-frame clones and misses some; the assay was immunoSEQ multiplex PCR. The table lists hundreds of thousands of clones, over 75% of them singletons, with 3% to 4% in the top ten. Trimming removed 8 bases at V and 0 bases at J, with 14 bases between. The CDR3 is 15 amino acids. CDR1 LNHDA and CDR2 SQIVND come from the germline V gene (reference sequence). The TCR comes from a woman aged 55 to 70 who had recovered from COVID-19. The chain recombines TRBV19 with TRBJ1-5; maybe TRBD1 (5 bases). The sequenced sample was PBMCs or T cells enriched from blood (not recorded which). The CDR3 DNA follows: TGTGCCAGTCTGGGAGGGGCGTTTAGCAATCAGCCCCAGCATTTT. Its translation is CASLGGAFSNQPQHF.